The 3 T cell receptor beta chains reported below all come from one sample, sequenced in a study of CXCR3-negative and CXCR3-positive naive CD8 T cells. The study made its TRB cDNA libraries by 5' RACE, adding UMI labels. TCRdb reprocessed the 5' RACE reads and stores each CDR3 protein as one record, lacking DNA. The sample totals about 150,000 distinct CDR3 sequences. Their cognate antigens are unknown. Study-wide points: Comparison of naive cells showed more hydrophobic TRB CDR3s in CXCR3-positive than in CXCR3-negative naive cells.

Sequenced input: naive CXCR3+ CD8+ T cells from blood. Subset in this sample: CD45RO-CCR7+CD27+CD95- naive CD8+ T cells expressing CXCR3 (TNR3+). These receptors were collected from a human donor in good health. Some clones in this sample may be carry-over from other donors' samples.

V is TRBV5-1 and J is TRBJ2-2. The germline V gene has CDR1 SGHRS and CDR2 YFSETQ. This CDR3 is 15 amino acids long. CDR3 residues: CASSKSFGFTGELFF.

V usage is TRBV20-1 and J usage is TRBJ2-2; the D gene TCRdb calls, TRBD1, cannot be checked with no DNA. The CDR3 is 17 amino acids. From germline, CDR1 is DFQATT and CDR2 SNEGSKA (reference sequence). The CDR3 loop is CSARDRGGPTNTGELFF.

The rearrangement uses TRBV11-3 and TRBJ2-2. Germline assignment: CDR1 SGHNT and CDR2 YENEEA. The CDR3 length is 14 residues. The CDR3 spells CASSLDPETGELFF.